This T cell receptor beta chain was documented in a study of blood T cell repertoires in COVID-19. Study-wide context: Sources were T cells, B-cell-depleted T cells, or PBMCs; the material itself was cDNA or gDNA.

Profiling relied on immunoSEQ multiplex PCR, and the TCRdb table lists in-frame clones only, not all of them. Among 170,000 or so clones listed, 84% were seen once. CDR1 and CDR2 (germline): SGHRS, YFSETQ. The CDR3 is made up of 16 amino acids. The trim removed 3 bases at V and 3 bases at J, leaving 5 bases unmatched. This chain connects TRBV5-1 to TRBJ2-2; 10 bases fit TRBD1. Sequencing input: peripheral blood. This sequence originates from a young man with active or convalescent COVID-19. For the CDR3, the DNA is TGCGCCAGCAGCTATGACAGGGGGCGAGACACCGGGGAGCTGTTTTTT. Translated: CASSYDRGRDTGELFF.